This TCR beta chain was identified in a study of shared T cell receptors in the human thymus. CDR3 length equals 19 residues. Trimming removed 2 bases from V and 0 bases from J; junction bases left unmatched: 14. The germline CDR1 and CDR2 sequences are MGHRA and YSYEKL. The method was immunoSEQ multiplex PCR; TCRdb's version includes in-frame clones alone and lacks a portion of them. Altogether about 660,000 clones are present, around nine tenths being singletons, with the ten largest covering around 0.0099%. The same sample was also used in a study of human thymus T cells. This second study says: An apparent bias in V and J gene usage was seen in thymic and blood repertoires. Thymic repertoires overlap heavily among unrelated individuals, related research has reported.

The chain uses TRBV4-1 and TRBJ2-3, with TRBD2 matching over 7 bases. The sequencing input was thymocytes. The clonotype originates from a boy younger than two with a congenital heart defect. CDR3 in DNA: TGCGCCAGCAGCCAACCCGCTCGCGGGAGCTCTCCTAGCACAGATACGCAGTATTTT. Amino acid sequence: CASSQPARGSSPSTDTQYF.